This T cell receptor (beta chain) was documented in a study of T cell changes during pregnancy in multiple sclerosis. Germline V lookup: CDR1 SGHRS, CDR2 YFSETQ. V was pared by 4 bases and J by 3 bases, with 13 bases between. This CDR3 contains 14 residues. Clones were sequenced by immunoSEQ multiplex PCR, and TCRdb holds only the in-frame ones, with some missing. The data contain around 57,000 clones, roughly 88% of them seen just once; the ten biggest clones take up about 1.5%. Here the sequenced sample was peripheral blood, taken in the second trimester of pregnancy. This chain connects TRBV5-1 to TRBJ1-2, with TRBD1 as a possible D gene (5 bases). The clonotype originates from a female donor with multiple sclerosis, enrolled in a pregnancy study. The DNA for the CDR3 is TGCGCCAGCAGCAACAGGATTTCCGACTATGGCTACACCTTC. Translation gives CASSNRISDYGYTF.